The 28 T cell receptor beta chains listed next were all sequenced from one sample in a study of blood T cell repertoires in COVID-19. The repertoire was sequenced with immunoSEQ multiplex PCR; TCRdb's copy has only in-frame clones and lacks some. The table records some 58,000 clones, around nine tenths of them present only once. The source material was peripheral blood. Receptors were obtained from a human donor in a cohort sampled during active COVID-19.

The chain combines TRBV12-3 or TRBV12-4 with TRBJ2-1, with 9 bases fitting TRBD1. After removal of 11 bases from V and 4 bases from J, the junction contained 3 bases not matched to a gene. This CDR3 has 12 residues. CDR3 bases: TGTGCCGGAGGACAGGGGTACAATGAGCAGTTCTTC. Translation: CAGGQGYNEQFF.

V and J are TRBV27 and TRBJ1-4; no reliable D call. There are 12 residues in the CDR3. Germline V gene lookup returns CDR1 MNHEY and CDR2 SMNVEV (reference sequence). The V end was cut by 6 bases, the J end by 2 bases, with 4 bases between. The CDR3 DNA sequence: TGTGCCAGCAGACGGACTAATGAAAAACTGTTTTTT. This encodes CASRRTNEKLFF.

The J gene is TRBJ2-1, the V gene TRBV5-1, with 8 bases that match TRBD1. The CDR3 contains 15 residues. V dropped 4 bases and J dropped 6; count of bases not matched to a gene: 9. The germline gives CDR1 SGHRS, CDR2 YFSETQ. The CDR3 loop reads CASSTSGTGTNEQFF. The CDR3 DNA reads as TGCGCCAGCAGCACATCCGGGACAGGAACCAATGAGCAGTTCTTC.

The chain recombines TRBV11-3 with TRBJ2-1; 8 bases map to TRBD2. The V gene end was trimmed by 4 bases and the J gene end by 0 bases; junction bases not matched to a gene: 2. The CDR3 extends over 15 amino acids. Germline V gives CDR1 SGHNT, CDR2 YENEEA. The DNA of the CDR3 is TGTGCCAGCAGCTCCGGGGGGGGCTCCTACAATGAGCAGTTCTTC. Its protein product is CASSSGGGSYNEQFF.

The CDR3 bases are TGCGCCAGCAGCCCGGGACAGGGGAAGTGGTACACCTTC. Protein sequence: CASSPGQGKWYTF. This chain links TRBV5-1 with TRBJ1-2; 10 bases agree with TRBD1. With 4 bases clipped from V and 11 bases from J, the junction kept 8 bases outside the gene matches. CDR1 is SGHRS, CDR2 YFSETQ, per germline. The CDR3 spans 13 residues.

The chain recombines TRBV6-1 with TRBJ1-2; possibly TRBD1 for D (6 bases). This CDR3 contains 15 residues. V lost 1 base, J lost 0 bases, and 9 bases lay in between. Germline CDR1 MNHNS, CDR2 SASEGT. CDR3 sequence reads: CASSEGQVPNYGYTF. The CDR3 DNA reads TGTGCCAGCAGTGAAGGACAGGTTCCTAACTATGGCTACACCTTC.

J is TRBJ2-2 and V is TRBV5-1, with a possible D match to TRBD1 (6 bases). Trimming pared 6 bases from V and 5 bases from J, leaving 17 bases between. Germline CDR1 and CDR2: SGHRS and YFSETQ. The CDR3 extends over 15 amino acids. The DNA for the CDR3 is TGCGCCAGCAACATACAGGGAATCGAGACCGGGGAGCTGTTTTTT. It translates to CASNIQGIETGELFF.

The chain uses TRBV11-2 and TRBJ2-7; 7 bases match TRBD2. Trimming at V came to 4 bases and at J to 9 bases, leaving 6 bases not matched to a gene. The CDR3 contains 12 residues. Germline V gene data show CDR1 as SGHAT and CDR2 as FQNNGV. Here the CDR3 reads CASSSPTSRQYF. The CDR3 nucleotides are TGTGCCAGCAGCTCTCCGACTAGCCGGCAGTACTTC.

This clone was picked up one time. The chain joins TRBV13 to TRBJ1-1; D is unresolved. The CDR3 spans 14 residues. Germline CDR1 and CDR2: PRHDT and FYEKMQ (reference sequence). V was cut by 2 bases and J by 6 bases, with 13 bases left in between. As DNA, the CDR3 is TGTGCCAGCAGCTTAACAATTAATTCAGCTGAAGCTTTCTTT. It is translated as CASSLTINSAEAFF. Full variable domain (missing parts from reference TRBV13 and TRBJ1-1): AAGVIQSPRHLIKEKRETATLKCYPIPRHDTVYWYQQGPGQDPQFLISFYEKMQSDKGSIPDRFSAQQFSDYHSELNMSSLELGDSALYFCASSLTINSAEAFFGQGTRLTVV.

CDR3: CASSQDLREAGELFF. CDR3 bases: TGTGCCAGCAGCCAAGATCTACGGGAGGCCGGGGAGCTGTTTTTT. The chain joins TRBV3-1 (or the pseudogene TRBV3-2) to TRBJ2-2; 7 bases agree with TRBD2. V lost 0 bases, J lost 6 bases, and 4 bases stayed unmatched. The CDR3 contains 15 residues. The germline gives CDR1 LGHDT, CDR2 YNNKEL (reference sequence).

The rearrangement uses TRBV18 and TRBJ1-1; D is uncertain. This CDR3 has 13 amino acids. V shed 1 base and J shed 3 bases, with 6 bases lying between them. CDR1 KGHSH and CDR2 LQKENI come from the germline V gene. CDR3 nucleotide sequence: TGTGCCAGCTCACCACTGAGGGACACTGAAGCTTTCTTT. It specifies CASSPLRDTEAFF.

The chain uses TRBV7-2 and TRBJ2-3; D remains unclear. V lost 2 bases and J 4 bases, leaving 7 bases between the germline ends. The CDR3 runs 13 residues. Germline values: CDR1 SGHTA, CDR2 FQGNSA. The CDR3 loop is CASSLPVSDTQYF. The CDR3 nucleotides are TGTGCCAGCAGCTTACCTGTGTCAGATACGCAGTATTTT. Full variable domain (missing parts from reference TRBV7-2 and TRBJ2-3): GAGVSQSPSNKVTEKGKDVELRCDPISGHTALYWYRQSLGQGLEFLIYFQGNSAPDKSGLPSDRFSAERTGGSVSTLTIQRTQQEDSAVYLCASSLPVSDTQYFGPGTRLTVL.

The V call is TRBV27, the J call TRBJ2-7; the D is unclear. Trimming took off 6 bases at V and 3 bases at J, with 6 bases between the two ends. Germline V gene sequence: CDR1 MNHEY, CDR2 SMNVEV (reference sequence). The CDR3 covers 11 residues. The CDR3 nucleotides read TGTGCCAGCAGATATAACTACGAGCAGTACTTC. This translates into CASRYNYEQYF.

The chain joins TRBV7-3 to TRBJ2-2, with D perhaps TRBD1 (6 bases). The length of the CDR3 is 11 residues. The V end lost 8 bases, the J end lost 6 bases, and 7 bases lay between the germline ends. The germline CDR1 and CDR2 sequences are SGHTA and FQGTGA. DNA of the CDR3: TGTGCCAGCGAGGGGGCCGGGGAGCTGTTTTTT. It translates to CASEGAGELFF.

The rearrangement joins TRBV5-4 to TRBJ1-3, with D uncertain. Trimming pared 0 bases from V and 6 bases from J, leaving 10 bases between. There are 14 residues in the CDR3. Germline CDR1 SGHNT, CDR2 YYREEE (reference sequence). Written as DNA, the CDR3 is TGTGCCAGCAGCTTGGACCACCGGGAAAACACCATATATTTT. It encodes CASSLDHRENTIYF. Using reference TRBV5-4 and TRBJ1-3 for the parts outside the CDR3, the full variable domain is ETGVTQSPTHLIKTRGQQVTLRCSSQSGHNTVSWYQQALGQGPQFIFQYYREEENGRGNFPPRFSGLQFPNYSSELNVNALELDDSALYLCASSLDHRENTIYFGEGSWLTVV.

As concerns this clone: Additional DNA sequences in this sample encode the identical CDR3. J is TRBJ2-5 and V is TRBV11-2; 8 positions match TRBD1. CDR3 length equals 15 residues. Germline values: CDR1 SGHAT, CDR2 FQNNGV. Trimming took 1 base from V and 9 from J; bases not matched to a gene: 10. The CDR3 loop is CASSLAGYRGESQYF. CDR3 coding DNA: TGTGCCAGCAGCTTAGCCGGCTACAGGGGGGAGTCCCAGTACTTC.

The chain uses TRBV5-4 and TRBJ1-2; D call uncertain. The V end lost 0 bases, the J end lost 4 bases, and 16 bases lay between the germline ends. The CDR3 contains 16 residues. Germline CDR1 SGHNT, CDR2 YYREEE (reference sequence). The CDR3, as DNA: TGTGCCAGCAGCTTGGCAGAAAGGCGGGCAGGCTATGGCTACACCTTC. Translated, it gives CASSLAERRAGYGYTF.

The CDR3 protein is CASSFGQSYEQYF. The CDR3 DNA is TGTGCCAGCAGCTTTGGACAGTCCTACGAGCAGTACTTC. This chain connects TRBV11-3 to TRBJ2-7; the D gene is possibly TRBD1 (6 bases). V was trimmed by 3 bases and J by 1 base, leaving 7 bases between them. CDR1 is SGHNT and CDR2 is YENEEA in the germline V gene. The CDR3 totals 13 residues.

CDR3 region: CASSSRTGKGYEQYF. CDR3 DNA: TGTGCCAGTAGTTCCCGGACAGGAAAAGGGTACGAGCAGTACTTC. V usage is TRBV19 and J usage is TRBJ2-7, with 7 bases identical to TRBD1. Germline assignment: CDR1 LNHDA and CDR2 SQIVND (reference sequence). The CDR3 runs to 15 residues. Losses at the gene ends were 5 bases for V and 4 bases for J; bases not matched to a gene: 11.

The chain carries TRBV2 and TRBJ2-7; 12 bases align to TRBD1. Germline V gene sequence: CDR1 SNHLY, CDR2 FYNNEI. The CDR3 loop spans 14 amino acids. Trimming at V came to 6 bases and at J to 8 bases, leaving 8 bases not matched to a gene. The CDR3 nucleotides read TGTGCCAGCAGGTCGGGACAGGGGGCGCCCCAGCAGTACTTC. This codes for CASRSGQGAPQQYF.

As for this clone: One end of the junction varies from germline; a read error may be responsible. The genes are TRBV19 and TRBJ2-7; 10 bases line up with TRBD2. Per the germline V gene, CDR1 is LNHDA and CDR2 is SQIVND (reference sequence). The CDR3 is 16 amino acids. CDR3 amino acids: CASSIGKLAGRYGQYF. DNA of the CDR3: TGTGCCAGTAGTATAGGAAAACTAGCGGGAAGGTACGGGCAGTACTTC.

In nucleotides, the CDR3 is TGTGCCAGCAGCTCACAGGGTCGGGAGACCCAGTACTTC. Residues: CASSSQGRETQYF. J is TRBJ2-5 and V is TRBV5-4; tentatively, D is TRBD1 (6 bases). V was pared by 3 bases and J by 5 bases, with 11 bases between. CDR1 and CDR2 from the germline V gene are SGHNT and YYREEE (reference sequence). This CDR3 contains 13 residues.

V and J are TRBV19 and TRBJ2-7, with 13 bases identical to TRBD2. The CDR3 spans 15 residues. CDR1 is LNHDA and CDR2 is SQIVND in the germline V gene (reference sequence). V shed 3 bases and J 4 bases; nucleotides not matched to a gene: 3. The CDR3 DNA follows: TGTGCCAGTAGTATTCGACTAGCGGGGGGATACGAGCAGTACTTC. It specifies CASSIRLAGGYEQYF.

The chain joins TRBV19 to TRBJ2-7; D gene unclear. The ends were cut back, 2 bases at V and 3 bases at J, with 8 bases in the middle. This CDR3 has 13 amino acids. Per germline, CDR1 LNHDA and CDR2 SQIVND (reference sequence). CDR3 in DNA: TGTGCCAGTAGTATACGAGAGTACTACGAGCAGTACTTC. Encoded protein: CASSIREYYEQYF.

This clone was seen a single time. V gene TRBV10-3 combines with J gene TRBJ2-7, with TRBD1 matching over 7 bases. Germline assignment: CDR1 ENHRY and CDR2 SYGVKD. The CDR3 runs to 14 residues. V gave up 2 bases and J gave up 3 bases; unmatched junction bases: 4. Written as DNA, the CDR3 is TGTGCCATCAGTGAGGCCGGGACAGTCTACGAGCAGTACTTC. Its protein product is CAISEAGTVYEQYF.

V usage is TRBV28 and J usage is TRBJ1-2, with TRBD1 matching 8 bases. This CDR3 is 14 amino acids long. Germline V gene lookup returns CDR1 MDHEN and CDR2 SYDVKM. The V segment lost 6 bases and the J segment 5 bases; nucleotides outside the gene matches: 8. The CDR3 DNA is TGTGCCAGCAGAACTCAGGGGGCGAGATATGGCTACACCTTC. Translated, it gives CASRTQGARYGYTF.

The chain links TRBV5-1 to TRBJ2-6; 10 bases fit TRBD1. The CDR3 contains 18 residues. After removal of 3 bases from V and 0 bases from J, the junction contained 6 bases not matched to a gene. Germline CDR1 reads SGHRS; CDR2 reads YFSETQ. CDR3: CASSYSGTGDSGANVLTF. For the CDR3, the DNA is TGCGCCAGCAGCTACTCGGGGACAGGGGACTCTGGGGCCAACGTCCTGACTTTC.

The genes are TRBV24-1 and TRBJ2-1, with TRBD2 matching 12 bases. Per germline, CDR1 KGHDR and CDR2 SFDVKD. The CDR3 is made up of 17 amino acids. V lost 5 bases to trimming and J lost 0 bases; unmatched junction nucleotides: 4. As DNA, the CDR3 is TGTGCCACCAGTGGCCAGACTAGCGGGAGCTCCTACAATGAGCAGTTCTTC. It is translated as CATSGQTSGSSYNEQFF.